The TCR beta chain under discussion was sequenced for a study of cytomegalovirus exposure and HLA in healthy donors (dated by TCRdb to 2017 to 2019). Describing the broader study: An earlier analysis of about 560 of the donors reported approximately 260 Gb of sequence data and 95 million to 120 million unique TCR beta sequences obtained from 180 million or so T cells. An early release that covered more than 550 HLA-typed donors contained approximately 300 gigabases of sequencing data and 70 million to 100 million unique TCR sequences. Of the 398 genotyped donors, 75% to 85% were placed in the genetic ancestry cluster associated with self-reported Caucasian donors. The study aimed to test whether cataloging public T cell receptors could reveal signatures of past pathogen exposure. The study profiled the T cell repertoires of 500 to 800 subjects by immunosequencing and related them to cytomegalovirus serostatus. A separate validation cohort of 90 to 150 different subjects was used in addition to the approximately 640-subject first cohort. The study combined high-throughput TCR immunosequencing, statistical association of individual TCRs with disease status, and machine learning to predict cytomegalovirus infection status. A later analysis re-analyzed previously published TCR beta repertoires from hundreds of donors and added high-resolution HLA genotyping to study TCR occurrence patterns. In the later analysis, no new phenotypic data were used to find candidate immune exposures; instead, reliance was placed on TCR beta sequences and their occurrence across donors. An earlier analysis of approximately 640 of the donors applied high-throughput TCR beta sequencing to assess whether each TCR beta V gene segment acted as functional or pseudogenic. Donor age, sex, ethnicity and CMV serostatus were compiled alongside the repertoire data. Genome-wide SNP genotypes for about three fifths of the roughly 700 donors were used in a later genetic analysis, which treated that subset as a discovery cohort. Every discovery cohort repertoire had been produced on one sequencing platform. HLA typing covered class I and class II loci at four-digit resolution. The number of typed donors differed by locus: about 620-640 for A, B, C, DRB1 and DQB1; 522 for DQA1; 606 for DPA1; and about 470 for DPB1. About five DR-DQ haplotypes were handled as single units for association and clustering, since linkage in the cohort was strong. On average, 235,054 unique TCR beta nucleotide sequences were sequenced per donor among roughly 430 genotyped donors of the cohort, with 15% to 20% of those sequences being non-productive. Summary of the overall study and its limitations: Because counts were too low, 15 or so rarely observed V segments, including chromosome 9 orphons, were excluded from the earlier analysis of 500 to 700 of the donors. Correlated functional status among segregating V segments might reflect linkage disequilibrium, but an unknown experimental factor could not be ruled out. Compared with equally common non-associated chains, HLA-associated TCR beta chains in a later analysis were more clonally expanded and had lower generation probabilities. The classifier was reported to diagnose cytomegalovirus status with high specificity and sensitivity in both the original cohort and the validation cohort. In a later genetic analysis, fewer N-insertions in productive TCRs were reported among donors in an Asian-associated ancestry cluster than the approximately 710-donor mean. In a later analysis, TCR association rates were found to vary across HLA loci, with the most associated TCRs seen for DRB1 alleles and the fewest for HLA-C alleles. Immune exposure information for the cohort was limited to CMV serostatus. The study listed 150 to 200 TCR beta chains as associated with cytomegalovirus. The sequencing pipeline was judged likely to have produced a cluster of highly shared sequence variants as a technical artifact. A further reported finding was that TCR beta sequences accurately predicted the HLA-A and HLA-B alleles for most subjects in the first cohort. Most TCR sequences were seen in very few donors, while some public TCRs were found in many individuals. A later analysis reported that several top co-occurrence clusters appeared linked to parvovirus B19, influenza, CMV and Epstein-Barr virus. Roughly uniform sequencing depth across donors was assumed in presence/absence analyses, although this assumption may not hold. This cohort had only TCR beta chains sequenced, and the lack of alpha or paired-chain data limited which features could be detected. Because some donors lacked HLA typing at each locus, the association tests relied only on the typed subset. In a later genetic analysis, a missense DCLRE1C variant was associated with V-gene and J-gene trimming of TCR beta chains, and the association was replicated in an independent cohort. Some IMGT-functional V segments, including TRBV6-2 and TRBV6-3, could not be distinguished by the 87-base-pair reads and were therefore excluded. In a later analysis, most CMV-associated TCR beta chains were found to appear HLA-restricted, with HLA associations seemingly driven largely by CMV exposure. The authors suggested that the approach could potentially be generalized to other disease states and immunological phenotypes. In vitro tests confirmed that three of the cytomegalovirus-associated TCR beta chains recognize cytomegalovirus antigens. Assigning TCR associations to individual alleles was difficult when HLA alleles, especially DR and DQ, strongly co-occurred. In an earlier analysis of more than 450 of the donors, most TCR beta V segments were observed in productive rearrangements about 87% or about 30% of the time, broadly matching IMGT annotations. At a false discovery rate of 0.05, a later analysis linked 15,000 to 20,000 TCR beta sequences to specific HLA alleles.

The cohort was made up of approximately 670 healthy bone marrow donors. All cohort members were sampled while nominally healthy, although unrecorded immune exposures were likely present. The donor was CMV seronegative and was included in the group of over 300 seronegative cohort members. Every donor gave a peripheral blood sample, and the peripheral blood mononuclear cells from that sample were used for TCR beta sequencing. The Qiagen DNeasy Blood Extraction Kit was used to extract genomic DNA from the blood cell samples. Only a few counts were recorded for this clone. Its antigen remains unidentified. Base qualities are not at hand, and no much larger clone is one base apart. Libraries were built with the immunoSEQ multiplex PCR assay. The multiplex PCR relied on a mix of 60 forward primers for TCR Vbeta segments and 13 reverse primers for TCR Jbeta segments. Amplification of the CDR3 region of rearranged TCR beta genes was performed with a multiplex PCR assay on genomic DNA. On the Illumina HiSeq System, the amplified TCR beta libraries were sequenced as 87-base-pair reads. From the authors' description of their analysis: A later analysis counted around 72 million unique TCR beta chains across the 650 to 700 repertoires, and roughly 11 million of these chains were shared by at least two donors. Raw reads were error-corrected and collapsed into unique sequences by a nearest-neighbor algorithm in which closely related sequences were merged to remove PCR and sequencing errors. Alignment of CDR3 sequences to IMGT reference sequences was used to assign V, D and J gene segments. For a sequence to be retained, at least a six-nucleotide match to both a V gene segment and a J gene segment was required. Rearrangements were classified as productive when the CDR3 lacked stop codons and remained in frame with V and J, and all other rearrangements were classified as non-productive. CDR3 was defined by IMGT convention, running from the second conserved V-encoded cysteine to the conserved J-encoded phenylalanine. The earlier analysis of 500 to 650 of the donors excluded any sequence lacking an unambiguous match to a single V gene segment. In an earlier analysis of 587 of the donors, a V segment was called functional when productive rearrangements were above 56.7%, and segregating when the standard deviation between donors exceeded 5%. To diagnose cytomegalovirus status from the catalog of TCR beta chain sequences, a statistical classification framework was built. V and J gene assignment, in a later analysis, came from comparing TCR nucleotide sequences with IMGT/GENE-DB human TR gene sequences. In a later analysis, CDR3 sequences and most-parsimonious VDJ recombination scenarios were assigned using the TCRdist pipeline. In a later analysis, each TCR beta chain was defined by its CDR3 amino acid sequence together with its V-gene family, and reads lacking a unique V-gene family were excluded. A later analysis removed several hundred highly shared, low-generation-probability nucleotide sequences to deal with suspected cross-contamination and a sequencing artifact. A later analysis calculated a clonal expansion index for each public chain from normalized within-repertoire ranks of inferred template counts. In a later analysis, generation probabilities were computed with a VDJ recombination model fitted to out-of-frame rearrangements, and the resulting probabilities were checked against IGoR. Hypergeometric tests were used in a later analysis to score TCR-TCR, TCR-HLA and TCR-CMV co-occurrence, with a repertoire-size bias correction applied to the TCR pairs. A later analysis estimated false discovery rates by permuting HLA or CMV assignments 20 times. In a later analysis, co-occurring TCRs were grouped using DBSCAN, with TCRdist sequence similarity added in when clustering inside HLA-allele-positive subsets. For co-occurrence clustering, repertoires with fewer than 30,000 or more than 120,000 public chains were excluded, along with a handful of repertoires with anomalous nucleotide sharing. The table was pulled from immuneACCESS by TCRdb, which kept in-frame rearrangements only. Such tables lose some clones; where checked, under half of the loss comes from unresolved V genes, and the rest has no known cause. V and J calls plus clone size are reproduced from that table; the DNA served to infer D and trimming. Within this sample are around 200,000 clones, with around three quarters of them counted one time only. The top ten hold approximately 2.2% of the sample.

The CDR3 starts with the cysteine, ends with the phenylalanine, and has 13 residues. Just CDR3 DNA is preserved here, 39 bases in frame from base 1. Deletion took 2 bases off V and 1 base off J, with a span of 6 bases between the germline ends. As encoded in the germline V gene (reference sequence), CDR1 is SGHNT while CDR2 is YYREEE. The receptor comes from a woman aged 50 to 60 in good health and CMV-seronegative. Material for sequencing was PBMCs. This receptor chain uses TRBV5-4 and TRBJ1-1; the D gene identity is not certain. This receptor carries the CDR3 CASSFPGNTEAFF. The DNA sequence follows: TGTGCCAGCAGCTTCCCAGGGAACACTGAAGCTTTCTTT. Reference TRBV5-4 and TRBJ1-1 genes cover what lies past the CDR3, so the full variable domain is ETGVTQSPTHLIKTRGQQVTLRCSSQSGHNTVSWYQQALGQGPQFIFQYYREEENGRGNFPPRFSGLQFPNYSSELNVNALELDDSALYLCASSFPGNTEAFFGQGTRLTVV.